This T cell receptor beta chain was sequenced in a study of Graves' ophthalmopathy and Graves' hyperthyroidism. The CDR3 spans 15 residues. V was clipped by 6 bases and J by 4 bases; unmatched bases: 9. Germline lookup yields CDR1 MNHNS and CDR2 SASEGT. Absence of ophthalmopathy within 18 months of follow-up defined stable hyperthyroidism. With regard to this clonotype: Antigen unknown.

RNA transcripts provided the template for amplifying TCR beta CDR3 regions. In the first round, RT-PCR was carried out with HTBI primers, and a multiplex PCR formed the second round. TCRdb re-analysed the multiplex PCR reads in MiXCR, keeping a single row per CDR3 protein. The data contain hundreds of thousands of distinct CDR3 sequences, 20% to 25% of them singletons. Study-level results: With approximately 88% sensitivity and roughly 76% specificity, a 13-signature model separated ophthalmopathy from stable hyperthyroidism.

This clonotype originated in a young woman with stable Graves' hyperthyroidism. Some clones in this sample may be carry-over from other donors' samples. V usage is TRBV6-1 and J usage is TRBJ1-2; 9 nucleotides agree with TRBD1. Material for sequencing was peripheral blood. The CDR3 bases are TGTGCCAGCAGACCCCGGGGACAGGGAGGCTATGGCTACACCTTC. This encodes CASRPRGQGGYGYTF.